A single count supports the clone carrying this T cell receptor (beta chain). Germline CDR1 and CDR2: MNHEY and SVGAGI. V gave up 5 bases and J gave up 0 bases, with 11 bases separating them. The CDR3 totals 15 residues. These data belong to a study of blood T cell repertoires in COVID-19. The protocol was immunoSEQ multiplex PCR, while the TCRdb copy is restricted to in-frame clones and leaves out a portion. Here the sample spans under 150,000 clones, roughly 80% being singletons. Sequencing was performed on peripheral blood. The rearrangement joins TRBV6-5 to TRBJ1-3; D may be TRBD1 (5 bases). The sequence came from a middle-aged woman with active or convalescent COVID-19. CDR3 protein: CASSRQGYSGNTIYF. The CDR3 DNA reads as TGTGCCAGCAGTAGGCAGGGCTACTCTGGAAACACCATATATTTT.